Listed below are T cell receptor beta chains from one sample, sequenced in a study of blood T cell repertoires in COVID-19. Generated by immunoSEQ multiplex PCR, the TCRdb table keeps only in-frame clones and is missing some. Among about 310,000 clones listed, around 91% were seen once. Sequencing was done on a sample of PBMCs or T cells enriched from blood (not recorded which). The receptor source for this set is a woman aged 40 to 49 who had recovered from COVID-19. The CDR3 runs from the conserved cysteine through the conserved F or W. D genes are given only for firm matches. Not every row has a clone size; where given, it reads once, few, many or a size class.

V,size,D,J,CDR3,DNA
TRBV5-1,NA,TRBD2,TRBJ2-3,CASSTGTSGGTDTQYF,TGCGCCAGCAGCACCGGGACTAGCGGTGGCACAGATACGCAGTATTTT
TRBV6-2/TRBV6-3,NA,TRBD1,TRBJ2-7,CASSYSGRGRDEQYF,TGTGCCAGCAGTTACTCCGGCAGGGGGCGCGACGAGCAGTACTTC
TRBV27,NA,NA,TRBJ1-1,CASSLSTGRTEAFF,TGTGCCAGCAGTTTATCGACGGGGAGGACTGAAGCTTTCTTT
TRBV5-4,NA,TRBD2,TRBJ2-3,CASSSMTSGGTPDTQYF,TGTGCCAGCAGCTCTATGACTAGCGGGGGGACGCCAGATACGCAGTATTTT
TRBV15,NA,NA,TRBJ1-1,CATSFKGEAFF,TGTGCCACCAGCTTTAAGGGGGAAGCTTTCTTT
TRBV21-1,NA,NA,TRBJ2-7,CASSKAYRVHEQYF,TGTGCCAGCAGCAAAGCCTACAGGGTCCACGAGCAGTACTTC
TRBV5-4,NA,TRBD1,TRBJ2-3,CASSQGEIDTQYF,TGTGCCAGCAGCCAGGGGGAAATAGATACGCAGTATTTT
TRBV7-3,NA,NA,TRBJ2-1,CASSLGQAERDEQFF,TGTGCCAGCAGCCTTGGACAGGCGGAGCGGGATGAGCAGTTCTTC
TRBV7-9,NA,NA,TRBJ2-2,CASRLRRGSNTGELFF,TGTGCCAGCAGACTCCGCCGGGGGAGTAACACCGGGGAGCTGTTTTTT
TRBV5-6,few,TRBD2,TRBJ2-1,CASSQRTSGVGSYNEQFF,TGTGCCAGCAGCCAGAGGACTAGCGGGGTCGGATCCTACAATGAGCAGTTCTTC
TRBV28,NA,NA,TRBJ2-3,CASSLVQGGSTDTQYF,TGTGCCAGCAGTTTGGTTCAGGGTGGAAGCACAGATACGCAGTATTTT
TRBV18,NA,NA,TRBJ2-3,CASSPYRTDTQYF,TGTGCCAGCTCACCCTATCGCACAGATACGCAGTATTTT
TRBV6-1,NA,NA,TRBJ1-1,CASSEGTAMETEAFF,TGTGCCAGCAGTGAAGGGACAGCCATGGAGACTGAAGCTTTCTTT
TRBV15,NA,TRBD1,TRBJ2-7,CATSPGGQGYEQYF,TGTGCCACCAGCCCAGGAGGACAGGGCTACGAGCAGTACTTC
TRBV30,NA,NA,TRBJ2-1,CAWSEQGNEQFF,TGTGCCTGGAGTGAACAGGGCAATGAGCAGTTCTTC
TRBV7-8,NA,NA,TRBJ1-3,CASSLENSYSGNTIYF,TGTGCCAGCAGCTTAGAAAACAGCTACTCTGGAAACACCATATATTTT
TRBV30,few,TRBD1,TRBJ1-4,CAWTTGATNEKLFF,TGTGCCTGGACCACAGGGGCAACTAATGAAAAACTGTTTTTT
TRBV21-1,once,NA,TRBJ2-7,CASSKAVAGGSYEQYF,NA
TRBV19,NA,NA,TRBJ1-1,CASSQNAGVGNTEAFF,TGTGCCAGTAGCCAAAACGCAGGGGTAGGGAACACTGAAGCTTTCTTT
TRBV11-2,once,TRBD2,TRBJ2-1,CASSLQGRLAFGEQFF,TGTGCCAGCAGCTTACAGGGGAGACTAGCGTTTGGTGAGCAGTTCTTC
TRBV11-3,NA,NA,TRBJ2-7,CASSLGSGDYEQYF,TGTGCCAGCAGCTTAGGCAGCGGTGACTACGAGCAGTACTTC
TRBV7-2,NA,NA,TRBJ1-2,CASSLEGTVVYGYTF,TGTGCCAGCAGCTTAGAGGGGACTGTCGTCTATGGCTACACCTTC
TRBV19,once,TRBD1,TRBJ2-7,CASSTIGQGSYEQYF,TGTGCCAGTAGTACTATAGGACAGGGATCCTACGAGCAGTACTTC
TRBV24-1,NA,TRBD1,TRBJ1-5,CATSDGTGGSNQPQHF,TGTGCCACCAGTGATGGCACAGGGGGGAGCAATCAGCCCCAGCATTTT
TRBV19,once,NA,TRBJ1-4,CASSIGGAGEKLFF,TGTGCCAGTAGTATCGGGGGAGCGGGGGAAAAACTGTTTTTT
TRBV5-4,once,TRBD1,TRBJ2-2,CASSLRRGLDTGELFF,TGTGCCAGCAGCCTGCGCAGGGGGCTGGACACCGGGGAGCTGTTTTTT
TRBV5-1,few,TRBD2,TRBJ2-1,CASSSALAGGLFNEQFF,TGCGCCAGCAGCTCCGCTCTAGCGGGAGGCCTTTTTAATGAGCAGTTCTTC
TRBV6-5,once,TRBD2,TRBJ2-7,CASSYSGGAEQYF,TGTGCCAGCAGTTACAGCGGGGGGGCAGAGCAGTACTTC
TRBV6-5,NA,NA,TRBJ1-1,CASSYGAGIGAFF,TGTGCCAGCAGTTACGGGGCAGGGATTGGAGCTTTCTTT
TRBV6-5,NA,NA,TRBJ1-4,CASSSDSLNEKLFF,TGTGCCAGCAGTTCTGACAGTCTTAATGAAAAACTGTTTTTT
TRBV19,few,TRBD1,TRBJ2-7,CASSIDGTGGYEQYF,TGTGCCAGTAGTATAGACGGGACAGGGGGCTACGAGCAGTACTTC
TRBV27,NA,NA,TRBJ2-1,CASSLRGGYNEQFF,TGTGCCAGCAGTTTGAGGGGGGGCTACAATGAGCAGTTCTTC
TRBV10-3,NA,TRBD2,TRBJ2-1,CAISDGLAGGANEQFF,TGTGCCATCAGTGACGGACTAGCGGGAGGGGCCAATGAGCAGTTCTTC
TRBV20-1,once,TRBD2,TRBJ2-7,CSASYGGVSYEQYF,TGCAGTGCTAGTTACGGGGGGGTCTCCTACGAGCAGTACTTC
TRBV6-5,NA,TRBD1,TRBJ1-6,CASSSGTVINSPLHF,TGTGCCAGCAGTTCGGGGACAGTAATTAATTCACCCCTCCACTTT
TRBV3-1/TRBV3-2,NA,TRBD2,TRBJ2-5,CASSQGGLAGETQYF,TGTGCCAGCAGCCAAGGAGGACTAGCGGGAGAGACCCAGTACTTC
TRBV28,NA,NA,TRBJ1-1,CASSLFGIMNTEAFF,TGTGCCAGCAGTTTATTTGGCATAATGAACACTGAAGCTTTCTTT
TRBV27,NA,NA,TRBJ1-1,CATSTESKVGGWTEAFF,TGTGCCACCAGTACAGAATCGAAGGTTGGGGGGTGGACTGAAGCTTTCTTT
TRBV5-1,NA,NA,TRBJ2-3,CASSRGDSTDTQYF,TGCGCCAGCAGCAGAGGAGATAGCACAGATACGCAGTATTTT
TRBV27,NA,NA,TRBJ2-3,CARSPIRTVAPTDTQYF,TGTGCCAGGAGTCCGATTCGGACTGTAGCCCCCACAGATACGCAGTATTTT
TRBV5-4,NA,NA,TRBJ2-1,CASSSYSGPGYNEQFF,TGTGCCAGCAGCTCTTATAGCGGCCCTGGATACAATGAGCAGTTCTTC